This is a list of T cell receptor beta chains from one sample in a study of T cell changes during pregnancy in multiple sclerosis. Here immunoSEQ multiplex PCR was the method, and the copy in TCRdb shows in-frame clones only, minus some. Of 120,000 or so clones in the sample, about 94% are singletons; the top ten hold approximately 6.3%. Source: peripheral blood, taken before pregnancy. The receptors were gathered from a female donor with multiple sclerosis, enrolled in a pregnancy study. Both conserved end residues are part of each CDR3. Each record gives: clone size, J gene, V gene, D gene, CDR3 DNA, CDR3 protein. A D gene is named only where the DNA matches it firmly. Size tells how often a clone was seen (once, few, many) or the class of an expanded clone, and some rows leave it out.

few,TRBJ2-5,TRBV6-1,TRBD2,TGTGCCAGCAGTGAAGCTTTCGAGCGGGAGGGCCGGGAGACCCAGTACTTC,CASSEAFEREGRETQYF
.,TRBJ1-2,TRBV5-1,.,TGCGCCAGCAGCTTCCAGGCCCCCTATGGCTACACCTTC,CASSFQAPYGYTF
.,TRBJ1-2,TRBV5-1,.,TGCGCCAGCAGCTACGGACAGTCCTATGGCTACACCTTC,CASSYGQSYGYTF
.,TRBJ1-2,TRBV10-3,TRBD1,TGTGCCATCAGTGGCGGGACAGACTATGGCTACACCTTC,CAISGGTDYGYTF
.,TRBJ2-5,TRBV13,.,TGTGCCAGCAGCAGACCGCCCGCCGGGTTCCAAGAGACCCAGTACTTC,CASSRPPAGFQETQYF
few,TRBJ1-2,TRBV10-2,.,TGCGCCAGCAGTGAACGGGGGGCGCCCCCCCCCACCTTC,CASSERGAPPPTF
.,TRBJ2-7,TRBV15,.,TGTGCCACCAGCAGAGATCTCGGGGGTTCCGCCTACGAGCAGTACTTC,CATSRDLGGSAYEQYF
once,TRBJ2-1,TRBV9,.,TGTGCCAGCAGCGTAGAGGACTCAAGTTACAATGAGCAGTTCTTC,CASSVEDSSYNEQFF
.,TRBJ2-7,TRBV4-1,TRBD2,TGCGCCAGCAGCCAATTAACAGGAGCGGGAGTCCAGCAGTACTTC,CASSQLTGAGVQQYF
.,TRBJ2-1,TRBV4-2,TRBD1,TGTGCCAGCAGCCAGACGAACAGGGGTTACAATGAGCAGTTCTTC,CASSQTNRGYNEQFF
once,TRBJ1-6,TRBV6-5,.,TGTGCCAGCGGTTACGACAGGCTTTATTCACCCCTCCACTTT,CASGYDRLYSPLHF
once,TRBJ2-4,TRBV28,.,TGTGCCAGCAGACAGGACCGAAAATGGAATCTAGCCAAAAACATTCAGTACTTC,CASRQDRKWNLAKNIQYF
.,TRBJ1-3,TRBV5-1,.,TGCGCCAGCAGCTTGGGCGGGGGACTAACCACTGGAAACACCATATATTTT,CASSLGGGLTTGNTIYF
.,TRBJ1-1,TRBV13,.,TGTGCCAGCAGCTCCCCTAATGAAGCTTTCTTT,CASSSPNEAFF
.,TRBJ2-6,TRBV29-1,.,TGCAGCGTTGCGGCAGGGGACTCTGGGGCCAACGTCCTGACTTTC,CSVAAGDSGANVLTF
once,TRBJ2-5,TRBV4-2,.,TGTGCCAGCGGTGAACTAGCCTGGGAGACCCAGTACTTC,CASGELAWETQYF
.,TRBJ2-1,TRBV2,TRBD2,TGTGCCAGCAGAATGTTAAGAAGCGGGACGCGCTCCTACAATGAGCAGTTCTTC,CASRMLRSGTRSYNEQFF
.,TRBJ1-1,TRBV30,.,TGTGCCTGGAGTAGACAGTCAACTGAAGCTTTCTTT,CAWSRQSTEAFF
.,TRBJ1-5,TRBV6-5,.,TGTGCCAGCAGTTACTCGGACTGGAATCAGCCCCAGCATTTT,CASSYSDWNQPQHF
.,TRBJ2-1,TRBV9,TRBD1,TGTGCCAGCAGCGTAGAGGGGGCGGGTAGCAATGAGCAGTTCTTC,CASSVEGAGSNEQFF
.,TRBJ1-5,TRBV19,.,TGTGCCAGTAGTAAGAGAGGGAGTAGAGTGGCGCAGCATTTT,CASSKRGSRVAQHF
.,TRBJ1-2,TRBV5-1,TRBD1,TGCGCCAGCAGGGTGGGGACAGGTAGTGAAGACTACACCTTC,CASRVGTGSEDYTF
.,TRBJ1-1,TRBV2,.,TGTGCCAGCAGTGTAGAACAGCTAAACACTGAAGCTTTCTTT,CASSVEQLNTEAFF
.,TRBJ2-1,TRBV5-8,TRBD2,TGTGCCAGCAGCGGGACTAGCGTCCTGAGAATGCAGTTCTTC,CASSGTSVLRMQFF
.,TRBJ2-3,TRBV5-1,.,TGCGCCAGCAGCTTGGCGGGAGTAACAGATACGCAGTATTTT,CASSLAGVTDTQYF
few,TRBJ1-1,TRBV9,.,TGTGCCAGCAGCATAACAGCGAACACTGAAGCTTTCTTT,CASSITANTEAFF
.,TRBJ1-5,TRBV6-6,TRBD1,TGTGCCAGCAGTTACGGACAGGGTTGGAATCAGCCCCAGCATTTT,CASSYGQGWNQPQHF
once,TRBJ2-7,TRBV11-2,.,TGTGCCAGCAGCCCACAGGGCTACGAGCAGTACTTC,CASSPQGYEQYF
once,TRBJ1-2,TRBV30,TRBD1,TGTGCCTGGGGGGGGACAGGTGGAGGCTACACCTTC,CAWGGTGGGYTF
.,TRBJ2-7,TRBV2,TRBD2,TGTGCCAGCAGTCCCCTAGCGGGAGTAGGCGAGCAGTACTTC,CASSPLAGVGEQYF
.,TRBJ2-7,TRBV6-6,.,TGTGCCAGCAGTTACTCGGCGGGGATCGACGAGCAGTACTTC,CASSYSAGIDEQYF
once,TRBJ1-1,TRBV7-9,.,TGTGCCAGCAGCTTGGCCGGGGGGCTGAACACTGAAGCTTTCTTT,CASSLAGGLNTEAFF
.,TRBJ2-7,TRBV2,TRBD1,TGTGCCAGCAGTGAGCTCCCAGGGGGCCAACAGTACTTC,CASSELPGGQQYF
once,TRBJ2-7,TRBV5-1,TRBD2,TGCGCCAGCAGCTCAACCGGGACTAGCCTCTACGAGCAGTACTTC,CASSSTGTSLYEQYF
once,TRBJ2-7,TRBV11-2,.,TGTGCCAGCAGCTTAGATCGGGCCAGGGGCGTTGGATACGAGCAGTACTTC,CASSLDRARGVGYEQYF
.,TRBJ1-6,TRBV5-1,.,TGCGCCAGCAGCTTTGTCCCGGGAGACCCCCTCCACTTT,CASSFVPGDPLHF